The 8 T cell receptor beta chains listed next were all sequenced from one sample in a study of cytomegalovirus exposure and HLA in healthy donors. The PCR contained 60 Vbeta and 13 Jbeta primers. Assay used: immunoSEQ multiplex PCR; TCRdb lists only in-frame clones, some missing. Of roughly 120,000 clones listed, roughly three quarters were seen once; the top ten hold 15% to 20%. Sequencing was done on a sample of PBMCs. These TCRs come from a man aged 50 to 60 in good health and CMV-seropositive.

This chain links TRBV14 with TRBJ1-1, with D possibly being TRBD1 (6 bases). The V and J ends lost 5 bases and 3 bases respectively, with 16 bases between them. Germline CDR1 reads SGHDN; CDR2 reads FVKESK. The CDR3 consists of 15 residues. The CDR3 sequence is CASSKRQAGDTEAFF. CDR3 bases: TGTGCCAGCAGCAAACGACAGGCGGGGGACACTGAAGCTTTCTTT.

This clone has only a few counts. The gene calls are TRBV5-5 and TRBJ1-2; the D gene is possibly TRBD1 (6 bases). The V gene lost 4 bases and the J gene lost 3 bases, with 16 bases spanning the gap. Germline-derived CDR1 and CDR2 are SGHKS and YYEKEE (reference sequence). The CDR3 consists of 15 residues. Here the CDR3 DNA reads TGTGCCAGCAGCATCCGGGACAACCCTTACTATGGCTACACCTTC. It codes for CASSIRDNPYYGYTF.

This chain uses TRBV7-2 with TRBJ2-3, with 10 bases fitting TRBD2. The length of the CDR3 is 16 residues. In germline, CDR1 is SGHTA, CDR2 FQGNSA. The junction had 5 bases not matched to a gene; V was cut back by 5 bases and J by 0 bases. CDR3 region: CASSLTTSGSTDTQYF. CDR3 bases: TGTGCCAGCAGCCTGACGACTAGCGGGAGCACAGATACGCAGTATTTT.

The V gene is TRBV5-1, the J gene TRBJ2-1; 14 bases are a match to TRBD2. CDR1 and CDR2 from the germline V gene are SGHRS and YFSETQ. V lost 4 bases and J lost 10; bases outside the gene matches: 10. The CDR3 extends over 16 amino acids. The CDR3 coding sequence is TGCGCCAGCAGCGGAGGACTAGCGGGAGGTGGGTACGAGCAGTTCTTC. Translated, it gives CASSGGLAGGGYEQFF.

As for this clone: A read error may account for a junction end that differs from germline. The CDR3 sequence is CASTLRTVNTGELFF. CDR3 DNA sequence: TGTGCCAGCACCTTAAGAACAGTGAACACCGGGGAGCTGTTTTTT. This chain joins TRBV7-2 and TRBJ2-2; D remains unclear. The CDR3 consists of 15 residues. Germline-derived CDR1 and CDR2 are SGHTA and FQGNSA.

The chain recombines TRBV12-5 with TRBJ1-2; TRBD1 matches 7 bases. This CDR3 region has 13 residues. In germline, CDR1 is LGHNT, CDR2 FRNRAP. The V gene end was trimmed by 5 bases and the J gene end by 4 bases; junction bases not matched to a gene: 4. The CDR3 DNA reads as TGTGCTAGTGGTGCAGGGGGATTCTATGGCTACACCTTC. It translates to CASGAGGFYGYTF. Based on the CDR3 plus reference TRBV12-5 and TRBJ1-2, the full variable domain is DARVTQTPRHKVTEMGQEVTMRCQPILGHNTVFWYRQTMMQGLELLAYFRNRAPLDDSGMPKDRFSAEMPDATLATLKIQPSEPRDSAVYFCASGAGGFYGYTFGSGTRLTVV.

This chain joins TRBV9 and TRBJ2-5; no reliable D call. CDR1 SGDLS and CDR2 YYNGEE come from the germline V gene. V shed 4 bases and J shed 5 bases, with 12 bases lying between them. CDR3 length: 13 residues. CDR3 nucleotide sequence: TGTGCCAGCAGCTTCGGAGTTAAGGAGACCCAGTACTTC. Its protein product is CASSFGVKETQYF. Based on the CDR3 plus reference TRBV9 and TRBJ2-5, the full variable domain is DSGVTQTPKHLITATGQRVTLRCSPRSGDLSVYWYQQSLDQGLQFLIQYYNGEERAKGNILERFSAQQFPDLHSELNLSSLELGDSALYFCASSFGVKETQYFGPGTRLLVL.

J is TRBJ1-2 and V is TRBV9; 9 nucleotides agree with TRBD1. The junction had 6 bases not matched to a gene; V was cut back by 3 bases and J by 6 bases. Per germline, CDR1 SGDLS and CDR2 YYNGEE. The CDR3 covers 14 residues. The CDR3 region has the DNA TGTGCCAGCAGCGCCGGGACAGGGCCGGATGGCTACACCTTC. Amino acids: CASSAGTGPDGYTF.